The 32 T cell receptor beta chains below all came from one sample that was sequenced in a study of T-cell memory formation after mild COVID-19. TCRdb processed the 5' RACE reads anew with MiXCR; each CDR3 protein has one entry. This sample has roughly 240,000 distinct CDR3 sequences, with roughly 14% found just once. Sequencing was performed on PBMCs or a T cell subset sorted from them (not recorded which). Receptors were obtained from an adult woman who had mild COVID-19 (a few samples of this study predate the infection). Cell type and time point are not known.

CDR3 residues: CATSDRTGRAYNEQFF. In DNA, the CDR3 is TGTGCCACCAGTGATCGGACAGGGCGGGCCTACAATGAGCAGTTCTTC. The chain combines TRBV24-1 with TRBJ2-1; 8 positions agree with TRBD1. Germline trimming cut 3 bases from V and 2 bases from J; bases unmatched to any gene: 5. Per germline, CDR1 KGHDR and CDR2 SFDVKD. The CDR3 is 16 residues long.

In its sample, this clonotype was seen many times. V is TRBV6-1 and J is TRBJ2-1; either TRBD1 or TRBD2 may supply D (5 bases each). V was cut by 5 bases and J by 9 bases, with 11 bases left in between. The CDR3 spans 12 residues. Germline assignment: CDR1 MNHNS and CDR2 SASEGT. The chain's CDR3 is CASSFWGTEQFF. The CDR3 nucleotides read TGTGCCAGCAGTTTTTGGGGGACTGAGCAGTTCTTC.

This clonotype was seen only a few times. The chain couples TRBV7-3 to TRBJ2-5; D call uncertain. Germline CDR1 reads SGHTA; CDR2 reads FQGTGA. V was clipped by 5 bases and J by 4 bases, with 14 bases between them. This CDR3 spans 14 amino acids. The DNA of the CDR3 is TGTGCCAGCAGCCCACAGCATCGGAGAGAGACCCAGTACTTC. Translating gives CASSPQHRRETQYF.

This clonotype was counted only a few times. V gene TRBV20-1 combines with J gene TRBJ1-5; tentatively, D is TRBD1 (5 bases). Germline CDR1 DFQATT, CDR2 SNEGSKA (reference sequence). The CDR3 has 14 amino acids. The ends were cut back, 6 bases at V and 2 bases at J, with 14 bases in the middle. The DNA of the CDR3 is TGCAGTGCCCTCCCAGGGTCGGGCAATCAGCCCCAGCATTTT. It translates to CSALPGSGNQPQHF.

This chain joins TRBV6-5 and TRBJ2-3; possible D gene TRBD1, 6 bases. V lost 0 bases, J lost 1 base, and 8 bases lay in between. Germline assignment: CDR1 MNHEY and CDR2 SVGAGI. The CDR3 extends over 15 amino acids. The CDR3 loop is CASSYSTGRTDTQYF. DNA of the CDR3: TGTGCCAGCAGTTACTCGACAGGCCGCACAGATACGCAGTATTTT.

There are a few counts of this clonotype. In nucleotides, the CDR3 is TGTGCCAGCAGCGTAGTATCAACTAGCGGGGGAGAAGAGACCCAGTACTTC. Its translation: CASSVVSTSGGEETQYF. The chain couples TRBV9 to TRBJ2-5, with 11 bases aligning to TRBD2. The CDR3 contains 17 residues. CDR1 is SGDLS, CDR2 YYNGEE, per germline. V lost 0 bases to trimming and J lost 3 bases; unmatched junction nucleotides: 7.

This clonotype was seen ten or more times. This chain connects TRBV7-6 to TRBJ2-1, with 11 bases fitting TRBD2. V dropped 4 bases and J dropped 4; count of bases not matched to a gene: 3. This CDR3 has 15 amino acids. Per germline, CDR1 SGHVS and CDR2 FNYEAQ. The CDR3 DNA reads TGTGCCAGCAGCTCCGGGACTAGCGGTTACAATGAGCAGTTCTTC. Its protein product is CASSSGTSGYNEQFF.

In its sample, this clonotype was seen many times. This chain uses TRBV9 with TRBJ2-3; 9 bases match TRBD2. The CDR3 is made up of 18 amino acids. The germline V gene encodes CDR1 SGDLS and CDR2 YYNGEE. V lost 3 bases to trimming and J lost 1 base; unmatched junction nucleotides: 12. The CDR3 nucleotides are TGTGCCAGCAGCGCCCGCCCGGGGGTAGCGGGGGGCACAGATACGCAGTATTTT. Translation: CASSARPGVAGGTDTQYF. Complete variable domain (other parts from reference TRBV9 and TRBJ2-3): DSGVTQTPKHLITATGQRVTLRCSPRSGDLSVYWYQQSLDQGLQFLIQYYNGEERAKGNILERFSAQQFPDLHSELNLSSLELGDSALYFCASSARPGVAGGTDTQYFGPGTRLTVL.

This clonotype was seen only a few times. J is TRBJ2-1 and V is TRBV20-1, with TRBD2 identical over 9 bases. Germline CDR1 reads DFQATT; CDR2 reads SNEGSKA (reference sequence). V was clipped by 4 bases and J by 5 bases; unmatched bases: 12. This CDR3 comprises 16 residues. The CDR3 DNA sequence: TGCAGTGCTAACCGTATCAGCGGGGGGCTCCACAATGAGCAGTTCTTC. Residues: CSANRISGGLHNEQFF.

This chain links TRBV19 with TRBJ2-6; D remains ambiguous. V lost 7 bases and J 1 base, leaving 8 bases between the germline ends. Germline loops: CDR1 LNHDA, CDR2 SQIVND (reference sequence). The CDR3 contains 14 residues. In DNA form, the CDR3 reads TGTGCCAGTATAGGAACATCTGGGGCCAACGTCCTGACTTTC. This codes for CASIGTSGANVLTF.

The chain joins TRBV18 to TRBJ2-3, with TRBD1 matching over 9 bases. Trimming removed 9 bases from V and 6 bases from J; junction bases left unmatched: 7. Germline V gives CDR1 KGHSH, CDR2 LQKENI. The CDR3 totals 13 residues. CDR3 in amino acids: CASEGQGKDTQYF. CDR3 in DNA: TGTGCCAGTGAGGGACAGGGTAAGGATACGCAGTATTTT.

This clonotype has only a few counts. The rearrangement joins TRBV5-1 to TRBJ1-5; D uncertain. This CDR3 is built from 13 residues. Trimming removed 0 bases at V and 6 bases at J, with 7 bases between. From germline, CDR1 is SGHRS and CDR2 YFSETQ. In DNA form, the CDR3 reads TGCGCCAGCAGCTTGGACCAAGGTCAGCCCCAGCATTTT. It is translated as CASSLDQGQPQHF.

This clonotype turned up a few times. The rearrangement links TRBV5-1 to TRBJ2-1; perhaps TRBD2 as D (6 bases). CDR3 length: 16 residues. V was pared by 7 bases and J by 0 bases, with 17 bases between. Germline V gives CDR1 SGHRS, CDR2 YFSETQ. For the CDR3, the DNA is TGCGCCAGCGGGGGACTTTCACTAAGCTCCTACAATGAGCAGTTCTTC. This codes for CASGGLSLSSYNEQFF.

J is TRBJ2-1 and V is TRBV12-3 or TRBV12-4, with 11 bases that match TRBD2. This CDR3 contains 15 residues. V shed 7 bases, J shed 9 bases, and the junction held 11 bases outside the gene matches. CDR3 in amino acids: CASTLLAGVPREQFF. DNA of the CDR3: TGTGCCAGCACCCTACTAGCGGGAGTCCCTCGTGAGCAGTTCTTC.

This sequence joins TRBV18 and TRBJ2-7, with a possible D match to TRBD2 (5 bases). CDR3 length: 13 residues. Germline V CDR1 and CDR2: KGHSH, LQKENI. V dropped 3 bases and J dropped 7 bases, with 13 bases sitting between them. The CDR3 DNA reads as TGTGCCAGCTCACCCCGGACTTTCCAGGAGCAGTACTTC. Translating it yields CASSPRTFQEQYF.

The CDR3 sequence is CASSPDGTANQPQHF. The CDR3 DNA sequence: TGTGCCAGTAGCCCCGACGGGACAGCTAATCAGCCCCAGCATTTT. The chain uses TRBV19 and TRBJ1-5; 7 nucleotides align to TRBD1. Germline V gene sequence: CDR1 LNHDA, CDR2 SQIVND (reference sequence). Unmatched junction bases numbered 9, after V lost 6 bases and J lost 4 bases. The CDR3 covers 15 residues.

V usage is TRBV7-2 and J usage is TRBJ2-7, with 7 bases lining up with TRBD2. The CDR3 is 15 residues long. Germline V lookup: CDR1 SGHTA, CDR2 FQGNSA. With 3 bases clipped from V and 7 bases from J, the junction kept 12 bases outside the gene matches. CDR3: CASSFALAGEVEQYF. The CDR3 coding sequence is TGTGCCAGCAGCTTCGCCCTCGCGGGAGAGGTGGAGCAGTACTTC. The full variable domain, in which reference TRBV7-2 and TRBJ2-7 provide the parts outside the CDR3, is GAGVSQSPSNKVTEKGKDVELRCDPISGHTALYWYRQSLGQGLEFLIYFQGNSAPDKSGLPSDRFSAERTGGSVSTLTIQRTQQEDSAVYLCASSFALAGEVEQYFGPGTRLTVT.

This clonotype was counted a few times. The chain combines TRBV7-9 with TRBJ2-3; D is possibly TRBD1 (6 bases). Trimming shortened V by 0 bases and J by 1 base, and 8 bases separated the two germline ends. Germline assignment: CDR1 SEHNR and CDR2 FQNEAQ (reference sequence). The CDR3 loop spans 15 amino acids. CDR3 sequence (DNA): TGTGCCAGCAGCTTAGCGGGACACGGCACAGATACGCAGTATTTT. This translates into CASSLAGHGTDTQYF.

This clonotype was observed a handful of times. The V and J genes are TRBV6-2 or TRBV6-3 and TRBJ2-1, with TRBD2 identical over 15 bases. Germline-derived CDR1 and CDR2 are MNHEY and SVGEGT. The CDR3 covers 18 residues. The V segment lost 6 bases and the J segment 7 bases; nucleotides outside the gene matches: 13. The CDR3 loop reads CASREPRGLAGGYNEQFF. CDR3 DNA: TGTGCCAGCAGAGAACCCCGGGGACTAGCGGGGGGATATAATGAGCAGTTCTTC.

The chain links TRBV19 to TRBJ2-7, with 7 bases matching TRBD1. Germline V gene sequence: CDR1 LNHDA, CDR2 SQIVND (reference sequence). CDR3 length: 13 amino acids. V was clipped by 5 bases and J by 5 bases; unmatched bases: 6. CDR3 bases: TGTGCCAGTAGTTCGACAGGGTCGGACGAGCAGTACTTC. Its translation: CASSSTGSDEQYF.

This clonotype was counted between two and nine times. The chain is built from TRBV5-1 and TRBJ2-5, with 9 bases that match TRBD2. CDR3 length equals 16 residues. CDR1 and CDR2 from the germline V gene are SGHRS and YFSETQ. V lost 6 bases, J lost 5 bases, and 14 bases stayed unmatched. CDR3 protein: CASTSLAGLTGETQYF. The CDR3 DNA sequence: TGCGCCAGCACCTCACTAGCGGGTCTTACTGGTGAGACCCAGTACTTC. Based on the CDR3 plus reference TRBV5-1 and TRBJ2-5, the full variable domain is KAGVTQTPRYLIKTRGQQVTLSCSPISGHRSVSWYQQTPGQGLQFLFEYFSETQRNKGNFPGRFSGRQFSNSRSEMNVSTLELGDSALYLCASTSLAGLTGETQYFGPGTRLLVL.

This clonotype occurred many times. The chain has TRBV12-3 or TRBV12-4 and TRBJ1-1; 8 bases fit TRBD1. The CDR3 totals 14 residues. The ends lost 8 bases at V and 1 base at J; junction bases unmatched: 6. CDR3 in amino acids: CASSLQGANTEAFF. DNA of the CDR3: TGTGCCAGCTCACTTCAGGGGGCGAACACTGAAGCTTTCTTT.

This sequence joins TRBV3-1 and TRBJ2-7, with a weak D call TRBD2 (5 bases). V dropped 4 bases and J dropped 0 bases, with 10 bases sitting between them. CDR1 is LGHDT, CDR2 YNNKEL, per germline (reference sequence). There are 14 residues in the CDR3. CDR3 sequence (DNA): TGTGCCAGCAGCCGGAGAGGGCCCTCCTACGAGCAGTACTTC. Translated: CASSRRGPSYEQYF.

This clonotype was detected only a few times. The chain recombines TRBV27 with TRBJ2-7; D perhaps matches TRBD1 (5 bases). Looked up from germline, CDR1 is MNHEY and CDR2 is SMNVEV (reference sequence). The CDR3 runs to 16 residues. The V gene lost 7 bases and the J gene lost 4 bases, with 23 bases spanning the gap. CDR3 residues: CASNSRVQDTPYEQYF. In DNA form, the CDR3 reads TGTGCCAGCAACTCTAGGGTTCAGGACACTCCGTACGAGCAGTACTTC.

The CDR3 loop is CASSLRGSKNTGELFF. In nucleotides, the CDR3 is TGTGCCAGCAGTCTTCGGGGCAGCAAGAACACCGGGGAGCTGTTTTTT. This chain uses TRBV6-2 or TRBV6-3 with TRBJ2-2, with D perhaps matching TRBD1 or TRBD2 (5 bases each). Looked up from germline, CDR1 is MNHEY and CDR2 is SVGEGT. Trimming cost V 5 bases and J 1 base, with 14 bases left between them. The CDR3 length is 16 residues.

V usage is TRBV5-1 and J usage is TRBJ1-6, with 7 bases lining up with TRBD1. The CDR3 has 14 residues. In germline, CDR1 is SGHRS, CDR2 YFSETQ. V lost 3 bases to trimming and J lost 5 bases; unmatched junction nucleotides: 2. The CDR3 here is CASSWGQNNSPLHF. CDR3 bases: TGCGCCAGCAGCTGGGGACAGAATAATTCACCCCTCCACTTT.

The chain joins TRBV7-2 to TRBJ2-5, with TRBD1 matching over 7 bases. The germline V gene encodes CDR1 SGHTA and CDR2 FQGNSA. This CDR3 is 17 amino acids long. The V segment lost 5 bases and the J segment 5 bases; nucleotides outside the gene matches: 17. The chain's CDR3 is CASSPGVRDRWWETQYF. The CDR3 nucleotides read TGTGCCAGCAGCCCAGGGGTCCGGGACAGATGGTGGGAGACCCAGTACTTC.

This rearrangement joins TRBV5-1 to TRBJ1-2; no reliable D call. Germline assignment: CDR1 SGHRS and CDR2 YFSETQ. This CDR3 is 14 amino acids long. Trimming took 1 base from V and 0 from J, leaving 7 bases between them. The CDR3: CASSLWAANYGYTF. In DNA form, the CDR3 reads TGCGCCAGCAGCTTGTGGGCAGCTAACTATGGCTACACCTTC. Based on the CDR3 plus reference TRBV5-1 and TRBJ1-2, the full variable domain is KAGVTQTPRYLIKTRGQQVTLSCSPISGHRSVSWYQQTPGQGLQFLFEYFSETQRNKGNFPGRFSGRQFSNSRSEMNVSTLELGDSALYLCASSLWAANYGYTFGSGTRLTVV.

This clonotype was detected many times. The J gene is TRBJ1-6, the V gene TRBV7-2; D is perhaps TRBD1 (5 bases). Germline lookup yields CDR1 SGHTA and CDR2 FQGNSA. Trimming left V 1 base short and J 7 bases short, with 11 bases between. This CDR3 is 15 amino acids long. CDR3 sequence (DNA): TGTGCCAGCAGCTTAGAAGGGGCTAGGAATTCACCCCTCCACTTT. Translation: CASSLEGARNSPLHF.

This clonotype turned up a few times. The rearrangement uses TRBV5-1 and TRBJ2-7; TRBD2 matches 8 bases. With 6 bases clipped from V and 0 bases from J, the junction kept 5 bases outside the gene matches. CDR1 and CDR2 (germline): SGHRS, YFSETQ. The CDR3 runs 14 residues. The CDR3 nucleotides are TGCGCCAGCACCCCCAGCGGGAGCTCCTACGAGCAGTACTTC. Translating it yields CASTPSGSSYEQYF.

V gene TRBV2 combines with J gene TRBJ2-3, with TRBD2 matching over 7 bases. V gave up 1 base and J gave up 0 bases; unmatched junction bases: 4. Germline CDR1 and CDR2: SNHLY and FYNNEI. The CDR3 is 16 amino acids. CDR3 bases: TGTGCCAGCAGTGAAGGGGGGGGTGCTAGCACAGATACGCAGTATTTT. Translating gives CASSEGGGASTDTQYF.

Details on this clonotype: This may come from a read error, since a much larger clone is one base off. The rearrangement uses TRBV24-1 and TRBJ2-7, with 7 bases identical to TRBD1. This CDR3 is built from 15 residues. Per the germline V gene, CDR1 is KGHDR and CDR2 is SFDVKD. V was clipped by 3 bases and J by 1 base; unmatched bases: 5. The CDR3 bases are TGTGCCACCAGTGATCCGGGACAGTGTTCCTACGAGCAGTACTTC. Protein sequence: CATSDPGQCSYEQYF.